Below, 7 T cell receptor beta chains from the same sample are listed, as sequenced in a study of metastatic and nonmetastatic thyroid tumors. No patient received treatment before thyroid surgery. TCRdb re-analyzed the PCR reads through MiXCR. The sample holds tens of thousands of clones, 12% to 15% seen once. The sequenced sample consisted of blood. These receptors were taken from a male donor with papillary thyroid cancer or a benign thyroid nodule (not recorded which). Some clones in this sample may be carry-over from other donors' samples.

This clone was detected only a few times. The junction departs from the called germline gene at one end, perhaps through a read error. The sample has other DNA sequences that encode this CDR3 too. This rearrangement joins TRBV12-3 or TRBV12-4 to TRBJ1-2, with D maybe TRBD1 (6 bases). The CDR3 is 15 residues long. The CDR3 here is CASSYRTDSNYGYTF. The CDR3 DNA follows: TGTGCCAGCAGTTACAGGACAGACTCTAATTATGGCTACACCTTC.

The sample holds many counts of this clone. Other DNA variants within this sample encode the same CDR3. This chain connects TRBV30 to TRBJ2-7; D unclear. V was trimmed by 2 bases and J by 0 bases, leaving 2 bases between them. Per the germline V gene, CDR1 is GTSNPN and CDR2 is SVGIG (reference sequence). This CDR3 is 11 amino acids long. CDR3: CAWSSSYEQYF. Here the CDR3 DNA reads TGTGCCTGGAGTTCCTCCTACGAGCAGTACTTC.

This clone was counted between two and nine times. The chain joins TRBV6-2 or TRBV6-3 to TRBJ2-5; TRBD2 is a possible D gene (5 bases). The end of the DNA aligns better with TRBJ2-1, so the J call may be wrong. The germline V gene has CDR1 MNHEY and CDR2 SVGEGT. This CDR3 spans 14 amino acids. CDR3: CASSSGIHGNEQFF. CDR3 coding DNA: TGTGCCAGCAGTTCCGGGATCCACGGCAATGAGCAGTTCTTC.

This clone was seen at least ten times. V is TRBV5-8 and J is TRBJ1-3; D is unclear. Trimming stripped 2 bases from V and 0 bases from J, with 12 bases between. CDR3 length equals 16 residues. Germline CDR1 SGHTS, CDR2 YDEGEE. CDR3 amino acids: CASSFEARSSGNTIYF. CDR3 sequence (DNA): TGTGCCAGCAGCTTCGAGGCCCGAAGCTCTGGAAACACCATATATTTT.

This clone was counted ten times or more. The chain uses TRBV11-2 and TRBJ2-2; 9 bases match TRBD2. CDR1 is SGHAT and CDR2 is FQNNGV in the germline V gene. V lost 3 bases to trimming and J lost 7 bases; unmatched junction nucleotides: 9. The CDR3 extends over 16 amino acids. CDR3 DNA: TGTGCCAGCAGCTTTAATAGCGGGAGCTTAGACGGGGAGCTGTTTTTT. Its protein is CASSFNSGSLDGELFF.

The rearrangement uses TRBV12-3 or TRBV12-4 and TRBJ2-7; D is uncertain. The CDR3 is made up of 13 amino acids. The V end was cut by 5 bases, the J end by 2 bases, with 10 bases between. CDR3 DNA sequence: TGTGCCAGCAGTGATGACGGGCCCTACGAGCAGTACTTC. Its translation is CASSDDGPYEQYF.

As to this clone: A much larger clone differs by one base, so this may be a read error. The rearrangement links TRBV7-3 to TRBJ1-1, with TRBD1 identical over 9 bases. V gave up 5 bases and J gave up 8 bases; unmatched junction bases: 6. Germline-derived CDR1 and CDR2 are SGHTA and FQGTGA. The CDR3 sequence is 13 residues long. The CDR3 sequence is CASSPDRGKEAFF. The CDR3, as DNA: TGTGCCAGCAGCCCAGACAGGGGGAAAGAAGCTTTCTTT.